These T cell receptor beta chains were read from a single sample in a study of blood T cells in healthy people across ages. MiXCR, applied by TCRdb to the 5' RACE reads, yields one record per CDR3 protein. The sample yields some 1.5 million distinct CDR3 sequences, 25% to 30% seen once. Sequencing was done on a sample of blood. Receptors originate from a woman aged 25-40 years in good health. The CDR3 runs from the conserved cysteine through the conserved F or W. D genes are given only for firm matches. Where a row states a size, it is once, few, many or the class of an expanded clone; other rows omit it.

j_gene: TRBJ2-7
abundance: .
v_gene: TRBV5-1
d_gene: .
CDR3nt: TGCGCCGGCAGCGCAAACACAGGGTCCTACGAGCAGTACTTC
CDR3aa: CAGSANTGSYEQYF

j_gene: TRBJ2-1
abundance: .
v_gene: TRBV7-2
d_gene: .
CDR3nt: TGTGCCAGCAGCCCCAAGTACGATGAGCAGTTCTTC
CDR3aa: CASSPKYDEQFF

j_gene: TRBJ1-1
abundance: few
v_gene: TRBV19
d_gene: .
CDR3nt: TGTGCCAGTAGATCCTGGGGGGCTGAAGCTTTCTTT
CDR3aa: CASRSWGAEAFF

j_gene: TRBJ1-1
abundance: .
v_gene: TRBV6-5
d_gene: TRBD1
CDR3nt: TGTGCCAGCGCACTTGGGACAGGGTTGCACACTGAAGCTTTCTTT
CDR3aa: CASALGTGLHTEAFF

j_gene: TRBJ2-4
abundance: many
v_gene: TRBV19
d_gene: .
CDR3nt: TGTGCCAGTAGTATAGATCAGAGACAGATAGCCAAAAACATTCAGTACTTC
CDR3aa: CASSIDQRQIAKNIQYF

j_gene: TRBJ2-1
abundance: .
v_gene: TRBV11-2
d_gene: .
CDR3nt: TGTGCCAGCAGCTTAATCCCCGGGGGCTACAATGAGCAGTTCTTC
CDR3aa: CASSLIPGGYNEQFF

j_gene: TRBJ1-6
abundance: .
v_gene: TRBV6-5
d_gene: .
CDR3nt: TGTGCCAGCAGTGCCCCCGGGACATTCGGTTCACCCCTCCACTTT
CDR3aa: CASSAPGTFGSPLHF

j_gene: TRBJ2-2
abundance: .
v_gene: TRBV20-1
d_gene: TRBD1
CDR3nt: TGCAGTGCTAGACCGGGACAGGGAATCACCGGGGAGCTGTTTTTT
CDR3aa: CSARPGQGITGELFF

j_gene: TRBJ2-7
abundance: many
v_gene: TRBV5-1
d_gene: .
CDR3nt: TGCGCCAGCAGCTTGGCTGGGGGATTGGACGAGCAGTACTTC
CDR3aa: CASSLAGGLDEQYF

j_gene: TRBJ2-1
abundance: few
v_gene: TRBV5-1
d_gene: TRBD2
CDR3nt: TGCGCCAGCAGCTTGCTACCCCTAGCGGGAGGAGGGAATGAGCAGTTCTTC
CDR3aa: CASSLLPLAGGGNEQFF

j_gene: TRBJ1-4
abundance: many
v_gene: TRBV15
d_gene: .
CDR3nt: TGTGCCACCAGCAGAGGACTTAATGAAAAACTGTTTTTT
CDR3aa: CATSRGLNEKLFF

j_gene: TRBJ1-2
abundance: many
v_gene: TRBV12-3/TRBV12-4
d_gene: .
CDR3nt: TGTGCCAGCAGCCTGAGGGGGGTCTATGGCTACACCTTC
CDR3aa: CASSLRGVYGYTF

j_gene: TRBJ1-6
abundance: few
v_gene: TRBV5-1
d_gene: .
CDR3nt: TGCGCCAGCAGCTTGGACAGGGCCAATTCACCCCTCCACTTT
CDR3aa: CASSLDRANSPLHF

j_gene: TRBJ1-2
abundance: .
v_gene: TRBV13
d_gene: .
CDR3nt: TGTGCCAGCAGCTTAGGACGGGGGCGCGGGGGCTACACCTTC
CDR3aa: CASSLGRGRGGYTF

j_gene: TRBJ2-1
abundance: .
v_gene: TRBV5-1
d_gene: TRBD1
CDR3nt: TGCGCCAGCAGCTCAGGACAGGGGCTGGACAATGAGCAGTTCTTC
CDR3aa: CASSSGQGLDNEQFF

j_gene: TRBJ2-3
abundance: few
v_gene: TRBV9
d_gene: .
CDR3nt: TGTGCCAGCAGCCTCGGACCCAATGATACGCAGTATTTT
CDR3aa: CASSLGPNDTQYF

j_gene: TRBJ2-3
abundance: few
v_gene: TRBV6-2/TRBV6-3
d_gene: .
CDR3nt: TGTGCCAGCAGTTACTGGTCCGATACGCAGTATTTT
CDR3aa: CASSYWSDTQYF

j_gene: TRBJ1-1
abundance: .
v_gene: TRBV18
d_gene: TRBD1
CDR3nt: TGTGTCAGCTCACCAGGGGGGTTAGGCACTGAAGCTTTCTTT
CDR3aa: CVSSPGGLGTEAFF

j_gene: TRBJ1-2
abundance: .
v_gene: TRBV27
d_gene: .
CDR3nt: TGTGCCAGCAGTTTAGGCAGGGGATTATCCGGCTACACCTTC
CDR3aa: CASSLGRGLSGYTF

j_gene: TRBJ2-1
abundance: few
v_gene: TRBV5-1
d_gene: .
CDR3nt: TGCGCCAGCAGCTTGAATAATTTGGGGTACAATGAGCAGTTCTTC
CDR3aa: CASSLNNLGYNEQFF

j_gene: TRBJ2-1
abundance: many
v_gene: TRBV6-2/TRBV6-3
d_gene: TRBD2
CDR3nt: TGTGCCAGCAGTTACCGGACTAGCGGGAGGGCCTACAATGAGCAGTTCTTC
CDR3aa: CASSYRTSGRAYNEQFF

j_gene: TRBJ2-1
abundance: many
v_gene: TRBV5-1
d_gene: TRBD2
CDR3nt: TGCGCCAGCAGCTCAGCGGGAGGTTCGTTGTATGAGCAGTTCTTC
CDR3aa: CASSSAGGSLYEQFF